This TCR beta chain was captured in a study of blood T cell repertoires in COVID-19. Looking at the study overall: The analysed material was cDNA or gDNA that came from T cells, B-cell-depleted T cells, or PBMCs.

With 3 bases clipped from V and 11 bases from J, the junction kept 11 bases outside the gene matches. This CDR3 is built from 15 residues. CDR1 is SGHRS, CDR2 YFSETQ, per germline. The protocol was immunoSEQ multiplex PCR, while the TCRdb copy is restricted to in-frame clones and leaves out a portion. The sample records under 250,000 clones, around 86% being singletons. The sequencing sample was made of peripheral blood. The gene calls are TRBV5-1 and TRBJ1-4; 9 nucleotides align to TRBD1. The sequence was obtained from a woman older than 75 with COVID-19, enrolled during active disease. This CDR3 reads CASSSGTGFFDKLFF. CDR3 in DNA: TGCGCCAGCAGCTCCGGGACAGGGTTCTTCGACAAACTGTTTTTT.